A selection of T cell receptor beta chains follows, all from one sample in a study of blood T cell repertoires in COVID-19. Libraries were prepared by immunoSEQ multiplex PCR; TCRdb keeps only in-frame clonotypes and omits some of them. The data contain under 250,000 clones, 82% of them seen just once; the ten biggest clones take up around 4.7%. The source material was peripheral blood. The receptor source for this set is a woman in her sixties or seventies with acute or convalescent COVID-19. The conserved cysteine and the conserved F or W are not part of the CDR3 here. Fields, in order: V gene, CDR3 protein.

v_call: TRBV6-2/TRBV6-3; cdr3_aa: ASSTTGGAGQPQH
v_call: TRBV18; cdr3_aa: ASSPLGLPSTDTQY
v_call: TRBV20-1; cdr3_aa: SASLSGGASSYNEQF
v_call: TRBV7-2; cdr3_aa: ASSPGRGDTQY
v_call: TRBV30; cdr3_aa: AWSLTSGGRETQY
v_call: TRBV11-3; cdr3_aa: ASSSRLAGEFGEQY
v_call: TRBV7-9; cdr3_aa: ASSVYRDSRQETQY
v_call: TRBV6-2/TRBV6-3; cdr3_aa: ASSQGLGNSPLH
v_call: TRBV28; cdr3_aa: ASSIGQGGKY
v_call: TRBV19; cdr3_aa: ASSQQATSYEQY
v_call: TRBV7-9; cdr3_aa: ASSFYTDSYEQY
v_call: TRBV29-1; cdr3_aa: SVSGTGGNTEAF
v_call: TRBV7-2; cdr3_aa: ASSSTGRNTEAF
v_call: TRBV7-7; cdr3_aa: ASSLLSYNQPQH
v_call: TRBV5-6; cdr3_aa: ASSLVSAHLLNTGELF
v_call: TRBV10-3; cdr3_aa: AISWTGGDYNEQF
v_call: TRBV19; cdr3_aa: ASSINGLDTQY
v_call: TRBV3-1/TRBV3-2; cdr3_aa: ASTLGHRGSEAF
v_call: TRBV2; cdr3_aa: ASSVWREDTEAF
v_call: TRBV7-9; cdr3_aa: ASSLGGQSGYT
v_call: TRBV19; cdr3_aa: ASSPLGLAKYEQY
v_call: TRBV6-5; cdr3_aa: ASIRQGANNEQF
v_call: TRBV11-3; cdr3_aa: ASSLRQGNTGELF
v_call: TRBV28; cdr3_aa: ASTPGAGGLITGELF
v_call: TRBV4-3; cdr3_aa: ASSQGRGTDEQY
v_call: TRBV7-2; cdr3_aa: ASSLGGGGAHEQY
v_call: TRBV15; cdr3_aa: ATSQELPPRAGNIQY
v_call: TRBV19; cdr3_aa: ASRRSDSYNSPLH
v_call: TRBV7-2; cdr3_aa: ASSQLGHRNTGELF
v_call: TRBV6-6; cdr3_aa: ASSLQAGGQGQPQH
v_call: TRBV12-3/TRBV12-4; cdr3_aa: ASTLTGINEQY
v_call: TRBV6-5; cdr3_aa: ASRVHTGLNTEAF
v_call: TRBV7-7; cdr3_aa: ASQLLQLPDRGSPLH
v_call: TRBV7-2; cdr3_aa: ASSLGHLTDTQY
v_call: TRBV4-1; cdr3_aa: ASSQIPSSYNSPLH
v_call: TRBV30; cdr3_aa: AWSSRGGDTYEQY
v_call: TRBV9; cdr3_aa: ASSVDSGGNTIY
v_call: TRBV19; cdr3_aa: ASSKRERHQH
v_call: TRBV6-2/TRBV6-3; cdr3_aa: ASSDRAMNTEAF
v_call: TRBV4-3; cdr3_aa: ASSQEEQRSTDTQY
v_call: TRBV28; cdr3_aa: ASSTGGDADGYT
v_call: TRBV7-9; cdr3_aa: ASSPAGGGEAF